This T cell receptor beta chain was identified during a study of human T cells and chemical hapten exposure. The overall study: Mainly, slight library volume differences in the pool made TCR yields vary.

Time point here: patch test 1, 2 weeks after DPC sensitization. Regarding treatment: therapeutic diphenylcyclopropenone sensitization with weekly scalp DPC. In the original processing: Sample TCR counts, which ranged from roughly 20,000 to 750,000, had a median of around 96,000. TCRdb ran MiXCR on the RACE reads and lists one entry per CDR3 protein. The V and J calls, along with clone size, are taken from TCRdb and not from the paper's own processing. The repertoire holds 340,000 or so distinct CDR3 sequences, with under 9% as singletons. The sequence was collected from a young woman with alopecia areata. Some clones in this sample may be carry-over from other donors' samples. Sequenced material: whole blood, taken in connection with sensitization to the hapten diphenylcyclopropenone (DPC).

The CDR3 region is CASGVQGMNTEAFF. For the CDR3, the DNA is TGTGCCAGCGGGGTACAGGGAATGAACACTGAAGCTTTCTTT. The rearrangement links TRBV2 to TRBJ1-1, with D possibly matching TRBD1 (6 bases). Deletions cut 8 bases from V and 0 bases from J, with 13 bases between. Germline V gene data show CDR1 as SNHLY and CDR2 as FYNNEI. This CDR3 region has 14 residues.